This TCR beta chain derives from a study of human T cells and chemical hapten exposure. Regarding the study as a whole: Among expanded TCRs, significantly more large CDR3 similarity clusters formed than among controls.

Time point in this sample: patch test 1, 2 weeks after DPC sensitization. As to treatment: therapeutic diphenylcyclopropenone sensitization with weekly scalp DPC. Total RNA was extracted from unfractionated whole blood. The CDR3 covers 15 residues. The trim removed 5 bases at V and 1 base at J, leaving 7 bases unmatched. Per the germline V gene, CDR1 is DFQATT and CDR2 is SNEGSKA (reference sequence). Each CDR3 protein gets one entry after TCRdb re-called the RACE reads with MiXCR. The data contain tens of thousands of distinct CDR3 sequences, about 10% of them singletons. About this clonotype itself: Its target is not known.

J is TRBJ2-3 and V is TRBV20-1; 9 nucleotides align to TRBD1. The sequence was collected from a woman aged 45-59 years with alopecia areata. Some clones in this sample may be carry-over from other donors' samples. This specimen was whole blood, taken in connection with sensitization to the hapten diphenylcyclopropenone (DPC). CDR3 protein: CSALRQGVGTDTQYF. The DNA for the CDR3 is TGCAGTGCTTTAAGACAGGGGGTTGGCACAGATACGCAGTATTTT.